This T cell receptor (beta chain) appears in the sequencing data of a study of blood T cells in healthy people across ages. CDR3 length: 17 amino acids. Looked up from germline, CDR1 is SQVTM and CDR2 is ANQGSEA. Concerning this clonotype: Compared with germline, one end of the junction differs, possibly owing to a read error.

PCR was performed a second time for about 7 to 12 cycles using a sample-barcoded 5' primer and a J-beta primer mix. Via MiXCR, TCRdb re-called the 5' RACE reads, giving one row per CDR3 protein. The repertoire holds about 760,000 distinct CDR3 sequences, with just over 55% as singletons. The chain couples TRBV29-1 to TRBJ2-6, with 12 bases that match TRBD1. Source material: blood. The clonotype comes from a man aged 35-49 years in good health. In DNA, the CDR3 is TGCAGCGTTACCACCGGGACAGGGGGCTCTGGGGCCAAAGTCCTGACTTTC. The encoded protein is CSVTTGTGGSGAKVLTF. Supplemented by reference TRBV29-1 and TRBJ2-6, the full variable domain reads SAVISQKPSRDICQRGTSLTIQCQVDSQVTMMFWYRQQPGQSLTLIATANQGSEATYESGFVIDKFPISRPNLTFSTLTVSNMSPEDSSIYLCSVTTGTGGSGAKVLTFGAGSRLTVL.